This T cell receptor (beta chain) was observed in a study of PD-1 blockade in classical Hodgkin lymphoma. Trimming shortened V by 6 bases and J by 8 bases, and 19 bases separated the two germline ends. The germline V gene encodes CDR1 SGHNT and CDR2 YENEEA. The CDR3 has 14 amino acids. TCRdb's copy holds only in-frame clones and misses some; the assay was immunoSEQ multiplex PCR. The top ten clones hold over 9.5% of a sample with around 50,000 clones, about 76% of them seen once. Time point: cycle 4 day 1 (C4D1), after 6 weeks of nivolumab. All the patients suffered relapse after autologous stem cell transplantation, and brentuximab vedotin exposure differed.

The V call is TRBV11-3, the J call TRBJ1-1; a weak D match, TRBD1 (6 bases). The source is a human donor with classical Hodgkin lymphoma. The sequences come from peripheral blood mononuclear cells (PBMCs), collected before the fourth cycle of nivolumab. This CDR3 is CASSYSSQGVEAFF. Here the CDR3 DNA reads TGTGCCAGCAGTTATTCTTCACAGGGAGTGGAAGCTTTCTTT. Drawing the rest from reference TRBV11-3 and TRBJ1-1, the complete variable domain is EAGVVQSPRYKIIEKKQPVAFWCNPISGHNTLYWYLQNLGQGPELLIRYENEEAVDDSQLPKDRFSAERLKGVDSTLKIQPAELGDSAVYLCASSYSSQGVEAFFGQGTRLTVV.